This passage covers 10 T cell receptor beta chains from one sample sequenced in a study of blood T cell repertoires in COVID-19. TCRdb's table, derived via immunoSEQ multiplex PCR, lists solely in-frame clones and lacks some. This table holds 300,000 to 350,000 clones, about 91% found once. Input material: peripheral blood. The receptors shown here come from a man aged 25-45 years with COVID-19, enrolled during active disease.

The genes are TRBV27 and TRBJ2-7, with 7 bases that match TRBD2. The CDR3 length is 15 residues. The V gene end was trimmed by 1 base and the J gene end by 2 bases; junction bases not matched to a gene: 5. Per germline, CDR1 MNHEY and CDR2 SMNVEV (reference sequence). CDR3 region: CASSLFSGSPYEQYF. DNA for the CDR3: TGTGCCAGCAGTTTATTTAGCGGGTCCCCCTACGAGCAGTACTTC.

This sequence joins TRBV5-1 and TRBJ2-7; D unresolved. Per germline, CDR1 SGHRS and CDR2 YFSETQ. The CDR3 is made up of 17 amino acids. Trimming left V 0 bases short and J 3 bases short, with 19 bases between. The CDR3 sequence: CASSLGYVHPNFYEQYF. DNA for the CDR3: TGCGCCAGCAGCTTGGGGTACGTCCACCCAAACTTCTACGAGCAGTACTTC. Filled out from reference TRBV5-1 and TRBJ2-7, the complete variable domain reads KAGVTQTPRYLIKTRGQQVTLSCSPISGHRSVSWYQQTPGQGLQFLFEYFSETQRNKGNFPGRFSGRQFSNSRSEMNVSTLELGDSALYLCASSLGYVHPNFYEQYFGPGTRLTVT.

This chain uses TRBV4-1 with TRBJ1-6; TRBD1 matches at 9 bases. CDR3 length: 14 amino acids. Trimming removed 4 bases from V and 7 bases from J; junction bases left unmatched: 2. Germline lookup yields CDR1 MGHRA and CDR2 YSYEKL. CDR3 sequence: CASSRGQGNSPLHF. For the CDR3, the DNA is TGCGCCAGCAGCCGGGGACAGGGCAATTCACCCCTCCACTTT.

The CDR3 region is CASSPRTGGYSNQPQHF. CDR3 sequence (DNA): TGTGCCAGTAGTCCTCGGACAGGGGGGTATAGCAATCAGCCCCAGCATTTT. The chain uses TRBV19 and TRBJ1-5; 10 nucleotides match TRBD1. Per the germline V gene, CDR1 is LNHDA and CDR2 is SQIVND (reference sequence). The V gene end was trimmed by 5 bases and the J gene end by 0 bases; junction bases not matched to a gene: 7. This CDR3 is 17 amino acids long. Based on the CDR3 plus reference TRBV19 and TRBJ1-5, the full variable domain is DGGITQSPKYLFRKEGQNVTLSCEQNLNHDAMYWYRQDPGQGLRLIYYSQIVNDFQKGDIAEGYSVSREKKESFPLTVTSAQKNPTAFYLCASSPRTGGYSNQPQHFGDGTRLSIL.

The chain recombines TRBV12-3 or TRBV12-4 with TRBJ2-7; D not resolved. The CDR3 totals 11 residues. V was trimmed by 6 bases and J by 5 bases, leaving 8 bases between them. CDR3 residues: CASSPRDEQYF. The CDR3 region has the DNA TGTGCCAGCAGCCCACGAGACGAGCAGTACTTC.

The CDR3 loop reads CASTSGQGLRETQYF. CDR3 DNA sequence: TGTGCCAGCACCTCGGGACAGGGTTTACGAGAGACCCAGTACTTC. This rearrangement joins TRBV7-9 to TRBJ2-5; 9 bases agree with TRBD1. The CDR3 consists of 15 residues. Per the germline V gene, CDR1 is SEHNR and CDR2 is FQNEAQ (reference sequence). Trimming took 7 bases from V and 4 from J; bases not matched to a gene: 10.

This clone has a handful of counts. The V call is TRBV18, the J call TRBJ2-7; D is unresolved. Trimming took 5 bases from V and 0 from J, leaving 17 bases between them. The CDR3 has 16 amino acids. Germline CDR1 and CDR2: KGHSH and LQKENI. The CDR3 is CASSSARTDSSYEQYF. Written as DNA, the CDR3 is TGTGCCAGCTCATCTGCCCGAACAGATAGCTCCTACGAGCAGTACTTC.

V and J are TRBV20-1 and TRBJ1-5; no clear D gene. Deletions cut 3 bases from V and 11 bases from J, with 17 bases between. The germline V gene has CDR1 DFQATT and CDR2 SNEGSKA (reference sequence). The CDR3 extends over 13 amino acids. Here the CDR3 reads CSASSPPYGTQHF. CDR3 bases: TGCAGTGCTAGTTCCCCTCCCTACGGGACCCAGCATTTT.

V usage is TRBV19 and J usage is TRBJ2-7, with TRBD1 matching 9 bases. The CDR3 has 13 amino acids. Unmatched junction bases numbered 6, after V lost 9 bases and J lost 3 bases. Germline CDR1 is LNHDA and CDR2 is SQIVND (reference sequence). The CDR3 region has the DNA TGTGCCAGCTCGGGACAGGGTCACTACGAGCAGTACTTC. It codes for CASSGQGHYEQYF. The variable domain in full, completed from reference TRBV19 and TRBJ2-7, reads DGGITQSPKYLFRKEGQNVTLSCEQNLNHDAMYWYRQDPGQGLRLIYYSQIVNDFQKGDIAEGYSVSREKKESFPLTVTSAQKNPTAFYLCASSGQGHYEQYFGPGTRLTVT.

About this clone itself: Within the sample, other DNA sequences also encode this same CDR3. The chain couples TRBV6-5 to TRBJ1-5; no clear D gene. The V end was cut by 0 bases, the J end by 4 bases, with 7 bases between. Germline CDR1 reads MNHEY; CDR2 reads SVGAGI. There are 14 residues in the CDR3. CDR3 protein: CASSYSRGNQPQHF. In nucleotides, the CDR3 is TGTGCCAGCAGTTACTCGCGCGGAAATCAGCCCCAGCATTTT.